This paragraph covers one T cell receptor (beta chain) sequence. Its specificity is unknown. The PCR made use of 60 Vbeta and 13 Jbeta primers. The protocol was immunoSEQ multiplex PCR, while the TCRdb copy is restricted to in-frame clones and leaves out a portion. The sample has about 230,000 clones, around 78% seen once; the top ten hold about 0.45%. The data originate from a study of cytomegalovirus exposure and HLA in healthy donors. Notes on the study in general: A later analysis found TCR association rates differed by HLA locus, highest for DRB1 and lowest for HLA-C. An analysis that came later showed most CMV-associated TCR beta chains appearing HLA-restricted.

The V and J ends lost 6 bases and 6 bases respectively, with 17 bases between them. From germline, CDR1 is SEHNR and CDR2 FQNEAQ (reference sequence). The CDR3 consists of 15 residues. Material for sequencing was PBMCs. The chain employs TRBV7-9 and TRBJ2-2, with D tentatively TRBD1 (6 bases). The TCR originated in a boy between 5 and 17 years old in good health and CMV-seronegative. The CDR3 DNA sequence: TGTGCCAGCAGGGACAAAGGGACATTCCCCGGGGAGCTGTTTTTT. Translated, it gives CASRDKGTFPGELFF.